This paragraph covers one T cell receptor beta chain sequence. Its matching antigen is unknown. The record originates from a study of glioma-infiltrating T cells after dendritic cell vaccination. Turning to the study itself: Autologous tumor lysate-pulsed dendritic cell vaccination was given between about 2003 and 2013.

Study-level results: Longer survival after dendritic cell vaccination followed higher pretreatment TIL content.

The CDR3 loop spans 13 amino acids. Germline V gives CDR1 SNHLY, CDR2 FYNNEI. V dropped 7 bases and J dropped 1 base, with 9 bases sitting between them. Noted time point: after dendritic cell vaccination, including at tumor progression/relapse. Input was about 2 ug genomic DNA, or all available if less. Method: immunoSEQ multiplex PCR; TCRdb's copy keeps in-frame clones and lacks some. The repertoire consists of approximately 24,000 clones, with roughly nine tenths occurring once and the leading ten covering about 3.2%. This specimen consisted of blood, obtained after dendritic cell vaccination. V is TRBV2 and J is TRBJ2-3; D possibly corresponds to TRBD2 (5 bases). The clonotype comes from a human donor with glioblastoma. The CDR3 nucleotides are TGTGCCAGCAATTGGGGAGGCACAGATACGCAGTATTTT. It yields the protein CASNWGGTDTQYF.